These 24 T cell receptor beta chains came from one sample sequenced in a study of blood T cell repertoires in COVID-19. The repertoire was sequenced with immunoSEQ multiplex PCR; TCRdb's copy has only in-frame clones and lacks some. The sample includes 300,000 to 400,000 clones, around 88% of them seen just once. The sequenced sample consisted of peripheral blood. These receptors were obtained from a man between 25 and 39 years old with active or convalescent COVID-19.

CDR3 in amino acids: CASSPGWGGTGELFF. The DNA of the CDR3 is TGTGCCAGCAGCCCAGGGTGGGGCGGCACCGGGGAGCTGTTTTTT. This chain uses TRBV5-4 with TRBJ2-2; tentatively, D is TRBD1 (5 bases). The CDR3 totals 15 residues. Germline CDR1 is SGHNT and CDR2 is YYREEE (reference sequence). Trimming removed 4 bases at V and 4 bases at J, with 14 bases between.

The CDR3 DNA is TGTGCCAGCAGCAGGGACTACGGGAACACCGGGGAGCTGTTTTTT. This gives the protein CASSRDYGNTGELFF. The chain couples TRBV5-4 to TRBJ2-2, with 7 bases aligning to TRBD2. After removal of 4 bases from V and 1 base from J, the junction contained 4 bases not matched to a gene. The CDR3 is 15 amino acids. Germline V gene sequence: CDR1 SGHNT, CDR2 YYREEE (reference sequence).

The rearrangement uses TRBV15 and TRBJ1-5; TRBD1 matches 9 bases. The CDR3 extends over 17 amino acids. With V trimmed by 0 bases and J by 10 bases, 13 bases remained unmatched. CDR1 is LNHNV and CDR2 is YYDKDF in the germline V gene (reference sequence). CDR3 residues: CATSREGVGTGPDPQHF. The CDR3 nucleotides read TGTGCCACCAGCAGAGAAGGTGTGGGGACAGGGCCAGATCCCCAGCATTTT.

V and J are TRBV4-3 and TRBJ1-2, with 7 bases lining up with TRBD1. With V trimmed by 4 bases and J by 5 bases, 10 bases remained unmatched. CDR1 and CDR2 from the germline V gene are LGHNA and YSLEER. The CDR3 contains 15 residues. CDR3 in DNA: TGCGCCAGCAGCCCAGGAGGGACAGCTGCTTATGGCTACACCTTC. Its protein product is CASSPGGTAAYGYTF.

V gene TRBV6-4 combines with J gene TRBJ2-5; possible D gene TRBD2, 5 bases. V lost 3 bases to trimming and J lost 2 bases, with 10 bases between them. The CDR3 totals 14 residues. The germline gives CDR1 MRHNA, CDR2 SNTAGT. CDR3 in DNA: TGTGCCAGCAGTGAAGGTCCGGGGCAAGAGACCCAGTACTTC. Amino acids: CASSEGPGQETQYF.

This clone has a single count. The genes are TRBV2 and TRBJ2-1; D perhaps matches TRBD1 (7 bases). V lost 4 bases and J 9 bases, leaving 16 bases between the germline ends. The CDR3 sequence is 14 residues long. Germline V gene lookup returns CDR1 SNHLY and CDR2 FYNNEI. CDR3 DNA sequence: TGTGCCAGCAGTGGTCCCAGGGGGGTTGGTGAGCAGTTCTTC. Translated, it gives CASSGPRGVGEQFF.

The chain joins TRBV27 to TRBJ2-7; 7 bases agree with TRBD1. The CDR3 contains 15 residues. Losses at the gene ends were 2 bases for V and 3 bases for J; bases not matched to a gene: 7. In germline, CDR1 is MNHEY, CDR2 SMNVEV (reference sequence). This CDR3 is CASSLQGQPNYEQYF. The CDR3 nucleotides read TGTGCCAGCAGTTTACAGGGACAGCCCAACTACGAGCAGTACTTC.

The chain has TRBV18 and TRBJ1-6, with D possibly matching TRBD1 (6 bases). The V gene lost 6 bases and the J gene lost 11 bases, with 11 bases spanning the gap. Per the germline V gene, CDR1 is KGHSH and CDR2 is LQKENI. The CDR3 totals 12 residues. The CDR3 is CASSPGTPPLHF. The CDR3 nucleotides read TGTGCCAGCTCCCCCGGGACACCACCCCTCCACTTT.

CDR3 nucleotides: TGTGCCAGCAGTTTAAGCGGGAGGGCCTCGGGAAACATTCAGTACTTC. The encoded protein is CASSLSGRASGNIQYF. This chain links TRBV27 with TRBJ2-4; 10 bases map to TRBD2. Germline V gene data show CDR1 as MNHEY and CDR2 as SMNVEV (reference sequence). With 2 bases clipped from V and 6 bases from J, the junction kept 7 bases outside the gene matches. CDR3 length: 16 amino acids.

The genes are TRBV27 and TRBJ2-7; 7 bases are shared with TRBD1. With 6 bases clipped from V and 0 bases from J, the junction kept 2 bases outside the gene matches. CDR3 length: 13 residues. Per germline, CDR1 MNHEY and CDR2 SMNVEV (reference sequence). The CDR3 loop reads CASSRDSSYEQYF. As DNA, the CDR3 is TGTGCCAGCAGCCGGGACAGCTCCTACGAGCAGTACTTC.

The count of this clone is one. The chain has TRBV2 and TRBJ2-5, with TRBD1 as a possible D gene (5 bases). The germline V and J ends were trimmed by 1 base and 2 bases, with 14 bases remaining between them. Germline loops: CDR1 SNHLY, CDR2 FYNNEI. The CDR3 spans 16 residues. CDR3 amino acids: CASSEGVWGLQETQYF. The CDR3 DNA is TGTGCCAGCAGTGAAGGGGTTTGGGGCTTGCAAGAGACCCAGTACTTC.

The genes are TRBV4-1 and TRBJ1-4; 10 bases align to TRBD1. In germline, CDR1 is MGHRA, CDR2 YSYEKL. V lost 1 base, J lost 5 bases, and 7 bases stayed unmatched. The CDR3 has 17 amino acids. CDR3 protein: CASSQAGTGERNEKLFF. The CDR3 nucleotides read TGCGCCAGCAGCCAAGCCGGGACAGGGGAGAGGAATGAAAAACTGTTTTTT.

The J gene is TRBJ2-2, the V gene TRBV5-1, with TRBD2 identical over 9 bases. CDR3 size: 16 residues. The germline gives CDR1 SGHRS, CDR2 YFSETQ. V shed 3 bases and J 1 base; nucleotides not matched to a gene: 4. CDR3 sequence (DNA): TGCGCCAGCAGCTCGACTAGCGGACTGAACACCGGGGAGCTGTTTTTT. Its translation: CASSSTSGLNTGELFF.

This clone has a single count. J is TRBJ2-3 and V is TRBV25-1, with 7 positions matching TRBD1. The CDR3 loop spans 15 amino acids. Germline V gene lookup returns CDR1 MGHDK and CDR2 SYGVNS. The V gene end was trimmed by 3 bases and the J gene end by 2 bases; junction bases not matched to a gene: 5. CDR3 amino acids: CASSDRGMATDTQYF. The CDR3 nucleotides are TGTGCCAGCAGTGACAGGGGGATGGCCACAGATACGCAGTATTTT.

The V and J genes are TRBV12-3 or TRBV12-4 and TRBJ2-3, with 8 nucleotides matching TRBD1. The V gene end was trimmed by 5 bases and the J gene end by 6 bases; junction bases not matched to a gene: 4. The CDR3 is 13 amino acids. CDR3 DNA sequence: TGTGCCAGCAGTGCCCACAGGGGGGATACGCAGTATTTT. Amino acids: CASSAHRGDTQYF.

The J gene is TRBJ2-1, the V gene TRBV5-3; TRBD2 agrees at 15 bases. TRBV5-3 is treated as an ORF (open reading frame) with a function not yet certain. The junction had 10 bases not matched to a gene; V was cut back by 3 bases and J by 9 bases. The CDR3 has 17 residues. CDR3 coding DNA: TGTGCCAGAAGCTGCCACCTGGGACTAGCGGGAGGAATTGAGCAGTTCTTC. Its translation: CARSCHLGLAGGIEQFF.

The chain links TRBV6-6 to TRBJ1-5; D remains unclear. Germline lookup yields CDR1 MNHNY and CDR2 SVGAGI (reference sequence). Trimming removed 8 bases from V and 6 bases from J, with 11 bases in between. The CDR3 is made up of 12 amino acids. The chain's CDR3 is CASRGGLQPQHF. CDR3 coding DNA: TGTGCCAGCCGGGGAGGGCTTCAGCCCCAGCATTTT.

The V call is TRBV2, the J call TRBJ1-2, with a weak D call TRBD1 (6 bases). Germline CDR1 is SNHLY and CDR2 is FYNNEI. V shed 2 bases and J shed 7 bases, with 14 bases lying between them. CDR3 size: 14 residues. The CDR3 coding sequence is TGTGCCAGCAGTGAACTGGGACAACCAGGTGGCTACACCTTC. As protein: CASSELGQPGGYTF. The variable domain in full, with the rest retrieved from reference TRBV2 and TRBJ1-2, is EPEVTQTPSHQVTQMGQEVILRCVPISNHLYFYWYRQILGQKVEFLVSFYNNEISEKSEIFDDQFSVERPDGSNFTLKIRSTKLEDSAMYFCASSELGQPGGYTFGSGTRLTVV.

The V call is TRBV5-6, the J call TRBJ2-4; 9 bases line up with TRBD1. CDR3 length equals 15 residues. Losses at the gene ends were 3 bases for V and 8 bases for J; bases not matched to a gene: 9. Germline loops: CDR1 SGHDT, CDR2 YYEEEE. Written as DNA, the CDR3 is TGTGCCAGCAGCTGGGGGCCCCGGACAGGGGACATTCAGTACTTC. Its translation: CASSWGPRTGDIQYF. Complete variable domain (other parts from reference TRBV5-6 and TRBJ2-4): DAGVTQSPTHLIKTRGQQVTLRCSPKSGHDTVSWYQQALGQGPQFIFQYYEEEERQRGNFPDRFSGHQFPNYSSELNVNALLLGDSALYLCASSWGPRTGDIQYFGAGTRLSVL.

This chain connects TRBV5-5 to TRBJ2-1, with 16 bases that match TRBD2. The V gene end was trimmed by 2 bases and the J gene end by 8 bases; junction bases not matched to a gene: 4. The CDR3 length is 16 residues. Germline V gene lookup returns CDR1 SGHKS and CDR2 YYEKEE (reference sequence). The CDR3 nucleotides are TGTGCCAGCAGCTTCCCGGGACTAGCGGGGGGGGATGAGCAGTTCTTC. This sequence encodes CASSFPGLAGGDEQFF.

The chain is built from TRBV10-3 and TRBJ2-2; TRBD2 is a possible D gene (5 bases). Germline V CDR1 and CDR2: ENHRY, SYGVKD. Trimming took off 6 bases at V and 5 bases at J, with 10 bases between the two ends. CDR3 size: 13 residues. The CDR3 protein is CAIRRGETGELFF. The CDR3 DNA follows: TGTGCCATCAGACGGGGAGAAACCGGGGAGCTGTTTTTT.

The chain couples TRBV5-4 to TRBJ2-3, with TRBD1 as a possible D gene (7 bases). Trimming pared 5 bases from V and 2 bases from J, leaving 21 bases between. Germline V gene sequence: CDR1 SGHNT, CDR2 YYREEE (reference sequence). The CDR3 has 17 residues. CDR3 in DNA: TGTGCCAGCAGTCTGGAGGGCAGGGGGGCCCTCACAGATACGCAGTATTTT. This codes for CASSLEGRGALTDTQYF.

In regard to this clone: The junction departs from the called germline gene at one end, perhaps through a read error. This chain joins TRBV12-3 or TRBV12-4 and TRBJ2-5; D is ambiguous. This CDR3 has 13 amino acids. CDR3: CASRLGEYETQYF. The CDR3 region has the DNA TGTGCCAGCAGATTAGGAGAGTATGAGACCCAGTACTTC.

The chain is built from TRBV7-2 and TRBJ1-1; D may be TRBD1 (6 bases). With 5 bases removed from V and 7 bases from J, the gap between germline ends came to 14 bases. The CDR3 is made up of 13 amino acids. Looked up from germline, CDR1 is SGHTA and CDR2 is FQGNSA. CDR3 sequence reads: CASSLGQRGEAFF. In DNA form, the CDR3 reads TGTGCCAGCAGCCTCGGACAGAGGGGTGAAGCTTTCTTT.